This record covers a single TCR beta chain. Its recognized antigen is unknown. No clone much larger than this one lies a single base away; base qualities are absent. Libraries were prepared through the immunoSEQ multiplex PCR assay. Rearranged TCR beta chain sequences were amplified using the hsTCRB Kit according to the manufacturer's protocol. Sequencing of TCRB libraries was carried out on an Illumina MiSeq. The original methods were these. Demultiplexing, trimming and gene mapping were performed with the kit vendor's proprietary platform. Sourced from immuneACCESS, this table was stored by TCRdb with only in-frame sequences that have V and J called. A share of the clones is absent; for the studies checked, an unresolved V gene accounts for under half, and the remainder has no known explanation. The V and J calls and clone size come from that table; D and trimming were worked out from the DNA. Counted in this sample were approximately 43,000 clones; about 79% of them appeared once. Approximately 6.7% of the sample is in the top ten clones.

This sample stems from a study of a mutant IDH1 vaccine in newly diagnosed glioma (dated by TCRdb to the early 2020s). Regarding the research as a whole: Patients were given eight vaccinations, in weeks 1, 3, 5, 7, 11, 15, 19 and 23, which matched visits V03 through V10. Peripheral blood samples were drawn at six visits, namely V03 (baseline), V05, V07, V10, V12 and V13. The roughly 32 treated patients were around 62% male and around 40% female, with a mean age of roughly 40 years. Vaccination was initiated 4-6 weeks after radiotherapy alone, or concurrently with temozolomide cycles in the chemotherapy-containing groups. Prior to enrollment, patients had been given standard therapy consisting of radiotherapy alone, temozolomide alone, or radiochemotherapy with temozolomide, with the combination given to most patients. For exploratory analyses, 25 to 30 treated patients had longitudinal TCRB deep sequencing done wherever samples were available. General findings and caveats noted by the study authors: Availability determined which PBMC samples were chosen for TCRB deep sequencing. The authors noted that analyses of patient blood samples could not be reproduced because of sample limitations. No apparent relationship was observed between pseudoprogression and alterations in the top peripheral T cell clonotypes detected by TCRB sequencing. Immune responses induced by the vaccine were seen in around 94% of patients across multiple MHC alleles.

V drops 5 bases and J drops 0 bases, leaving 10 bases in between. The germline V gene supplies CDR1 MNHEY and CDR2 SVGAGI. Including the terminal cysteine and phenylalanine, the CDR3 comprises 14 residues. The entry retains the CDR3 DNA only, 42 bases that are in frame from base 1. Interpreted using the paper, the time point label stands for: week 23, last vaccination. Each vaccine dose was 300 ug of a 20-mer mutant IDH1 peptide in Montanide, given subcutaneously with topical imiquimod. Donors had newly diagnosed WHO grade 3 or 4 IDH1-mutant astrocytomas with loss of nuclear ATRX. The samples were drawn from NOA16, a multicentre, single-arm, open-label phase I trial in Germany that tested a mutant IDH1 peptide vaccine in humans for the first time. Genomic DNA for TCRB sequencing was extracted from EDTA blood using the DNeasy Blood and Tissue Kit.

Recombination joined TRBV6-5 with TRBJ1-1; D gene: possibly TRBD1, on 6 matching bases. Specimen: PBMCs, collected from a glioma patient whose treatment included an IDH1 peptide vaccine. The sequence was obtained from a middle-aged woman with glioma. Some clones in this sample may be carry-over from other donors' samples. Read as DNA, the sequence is TGTGCCAGCAGTCCCGGGGACATGAACACTGAAGCTTTCTTT. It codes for CASSPGDMNTEAFF.